This TCR beta chain was identified during a study of shared clonotypes between healthy human individuals. Overall study results and limits: The sharing of 4.5% to 6.5% of naive CD4 clonotypes was seen across a few donors.

About this clone: Its antigen is not identified.

Per the germline V gene, CDR1 is SGDLS and CDR2 is YYNGEE. CDR3 length: 15 amino acids. J lost 3 bases, V lost 2 bases, and 4 bases had no gene match. CD45RO-negative, CCR7-positively selected cells formed the naive CD8 fraction, excluding terminally differentiated effector memory CD45RA+ cells. Method: immunoSEQ multiplex PCR; TCRdb's copy keeps in-frame clones and lacks some. The sample lists approximately 600,000 clones, roughly 95% seen once, with around 0.12% in the top ten. Sequencing was performed on naive CD8+ T cells sorted from blood. The chain links TRBV9 to TRBJ2-5; 10 nucleotides match TRBD2. The source is a woman in her thirties in good health. The CDR3 DNA reads TGTGCCAGCAGCGTGGTAGGACTAGCGGAAGAGACCCAGTACTTC. It is translated as CASSVVGLAEETQYF.